A selection of T cell receptor beta chains follows, all from one sample in a study of neoadjuvant anti-PD-1 for oral cavity cancer. TCRdb's table, derived via immunoSEQ multiplex PCR, lists solely in-frame clones and lacks some. The sample holds over 11,000 clones, 70% seen once. Sequences were derived from PBMCs, sampled before nivolumab (anti-PD-1) treatment. These receptors all come from a person aged 35-79 years with oral cavity squamous cell carcinoma. The CDR3 runs from the conserved cysteine through the conserved F or W. A D gene is named only where the DNA matches it firmly. Clone size is stated in some rows and not others, as once, few, many or a class when expanded.

D	V	size	J	CDR3	DNA
TRBD1	TRBV29-1	-	TRBJ1-2	CSVRDRDYGYTF	TGCAGCGTGCGGGACAGGGACTATGGCTACACCTTC
-	TRBV29-1	-	TRBJ1-2	CSASQTNYGYTF	TGCAGCGCGTCCCAGACTAACTATGGCTACACCTTC
-	TRBV2	-	TRBJ2-1	CASNPGGGILPGRLNEQFF	TGTGCCAGCAATCCAGGGGGCGGGATCCTCCCCGGGAGGCTCAATGAGCAGTTCTTC
TRBD2	TRBV7-3	-	TRBJ2-1	CASSLRERGPYNEQFF	TGTGCCAGCAGCTTAAGGGAGCGGGGGCCTTACAATGAGCAGTTCTTC
-	TRBV9	-	TRBJ2-7	CASSVATGPNYEQYF	TGTGCCAGCAGCGTAGCTACGGGACCCAACTACGAGCAGTACTTC
-	TRBV6-5	once	TRBJ1-1	CASSSGYEAFF	TGTGCCAGCAGTTCGGGATATGAAGCTTTCTTT
TRBD2	TRBV5-1	-	TRBJ2-3	CASSFGLAGSTDTQYF	TGCGCCAGCAGCTTCGGACTAGCGGGGTCCACAGATACGCAGTATTTT
-	TRBV18	few	TRBJ2-7	CASSPGGYEQYF	TGTGCCAGCTCACCAGGCGGCTACGAGCAGTACTTC
TRBD2	TRBV7-9	few	TRBJ2-3	CAIDSTSGGGRTDTQYF	TGTGCCATCGATTCGACTAGCGGGGGGGGAAGGACAGATACGCAGTATTTT
TRBD2	TRBV5-1	once	TRBJ2-3	CASSFLAGGSTDTQYF	TGCGCCAGCAGCTTTCTAGCGGGAGGGAGCACAGATACGCAGTATTTT
-	TRBV5-6	once	TRBJ2-6	CASSSYGGSSGANVLTF	TGTGCCAGCAGCTCCTATGGGGGTAGCTCTGGGGCCAACGTCCTGACTTTC
-	TRBV7-9	-	TRBJ1-3	CASSLVQGSGNTIYF	TGTGCCAGCAGCTTAGTGCAGGGCTCTGGAAACACCATATATTTT
TRBD1	TRBV9	few	TRBJ1-2	CASSVALGQGLNGYTF	TGTGCCAGCAGCGTAGCTTTGGGACAGGGCTTGAATGGCTACACCTTC
-	TRBV14	-	TRBJ1-4	CASTRGVDEKLFF	TGTGCCAGCACCCGAGGGGTAGATGAAAAACTGTTTTTT
-	TRBV5-1	-	TRBJ2-3	CASSFSDQTDTQYF	TGCGCCAGCAGCTTTTCGGATCAGACAGATACGCAGTATTTT
TRBD1	TRBV6-5	-	TRBJ2-2	CASSQDRAGELFF	TGTGCCAGCAGCCAGGACAGGGCCGGGGAGCTGTTTTTT
TRBD2	TRBV28	-	TRBJ2-3	CASSFRASGKDTQYF	TGTGCCAGCAGTTTTCGGGCTAGCGGGAAAGATACGCAGTATTTT
-	TRBV19	-	TRBJ1-5	CASSIQNSNQPQHF	TGTGCCAGTAGTATTCAGAATAGCAATCAGCCCCAGCATTTT
-	TRBV11-1	-	TRBJ2-1	CASSLARLFGEQFF	TGTGCCAGCAGCTTAGCGCGACTATTCGGTGAGCAGTTCTTC
-	TRBV6-1	-	TRBJ1-1	CASSVSNRGFTEAFF	TGTGCCAGCAGTGTTAGTAATCGGGGATTCACTGAAGCTTTCTTT
TRBD1	TRBV7-9	few	TRBJ1-6	CASSLSGTGMFRNSPLHF	TGTGCCAGCAGCTTATCCGGGACAGGGATGTTTAGAAATTCACCCCTCCACTTT
-	TRBV19	few	TRBJ1-1	CASSSTTGLAFF	TGTGCCAGTAGTTCCACGACCGGATTAGCTTTCTTT